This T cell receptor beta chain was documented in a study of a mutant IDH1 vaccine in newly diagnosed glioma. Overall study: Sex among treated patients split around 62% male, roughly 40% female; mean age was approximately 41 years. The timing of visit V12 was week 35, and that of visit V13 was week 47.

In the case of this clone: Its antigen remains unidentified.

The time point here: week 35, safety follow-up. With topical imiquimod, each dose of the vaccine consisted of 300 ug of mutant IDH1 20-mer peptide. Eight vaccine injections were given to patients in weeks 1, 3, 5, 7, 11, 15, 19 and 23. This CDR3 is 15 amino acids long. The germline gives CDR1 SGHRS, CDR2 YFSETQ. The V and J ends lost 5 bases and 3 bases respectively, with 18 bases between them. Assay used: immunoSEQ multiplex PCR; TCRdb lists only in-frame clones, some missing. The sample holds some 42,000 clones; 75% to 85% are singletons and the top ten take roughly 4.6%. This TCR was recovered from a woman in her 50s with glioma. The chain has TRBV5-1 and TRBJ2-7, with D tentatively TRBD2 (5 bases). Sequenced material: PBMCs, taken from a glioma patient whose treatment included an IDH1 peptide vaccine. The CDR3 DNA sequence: TGCGCCAGCAGTGTAAAAGGTGGGAGCCTCTACGAGCAGTACTTC. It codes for CASSVKGGSLYEQYF.